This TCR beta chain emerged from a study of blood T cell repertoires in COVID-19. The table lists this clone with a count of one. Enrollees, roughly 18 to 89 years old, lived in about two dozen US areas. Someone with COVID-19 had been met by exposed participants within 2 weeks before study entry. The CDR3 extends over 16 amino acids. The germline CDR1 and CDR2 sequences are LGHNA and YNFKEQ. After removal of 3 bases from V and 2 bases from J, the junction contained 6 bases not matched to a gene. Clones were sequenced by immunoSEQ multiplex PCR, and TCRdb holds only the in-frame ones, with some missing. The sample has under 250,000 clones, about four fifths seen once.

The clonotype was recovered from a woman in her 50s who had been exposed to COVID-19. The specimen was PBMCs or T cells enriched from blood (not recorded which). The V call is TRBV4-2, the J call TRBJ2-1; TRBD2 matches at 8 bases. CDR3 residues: CASSQVNGGAYNEQFF. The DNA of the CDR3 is TGTGCCAGCAGCCAGGTTAACGGGGGGGCCTACAATGAGCAGTTCTTC.